This T cell receptor (beta chain) was profiled in a study of T cell responses to AZD1222 COVID-19 vaccine (dated by TCRdb to the early 2020s). In the study overall: AZD1222 recipients whose second dose came at about 4 weeks and those whose second dose came at about 12 weeks were combined into one group, since spike-specific TCR depth and breadth did not differ between the two schedules. Enrollment into the trials was organized by age into subgroups of 18-55, 56-69 and 70-plus years, and those subgroups contained about 150, 27 and 61 TCR-sequenced participants, respectively. A total of more than 230 trial participants underwent TCR sequencing, of whom about 210 had received two doses of AZD1222 and 26 had received two doses of the MenACWY control vaccine. General study outcomes and caveats: A significant rise in spike-specific TCR breadth and depth was observed after two AZD1222 doses relative to day 0 and relative to MenACWY recipients. The 56-69-year group was small, and its depth increase did not reach significance, likely because of low power. Most participants were white British and females outnumbered males, and the authors suggested that clonal diversity may have been underestimated. Reportedly, almost half of the unique spike-specific TCRs recognized epitopes lying outside the regions that are mutated in the B.1.351 and B.1.1.7 variants. The whole spike protein was spanned by vaccine-associated CD4 TCRs, and dominant responses were seen in regions 160-218 and 743-854. No day 14 peak-response samples were available, so repertoires were characterized only after the peak T cell response. Conclusions about previously exposed vaccinees were limited because only six AZD1222 recipients were SARS-CoV-2 seropositive at baseline.

This clone was seen just once. Its antigen is still unknown. Base quality data are lacking; no much larger clone is found one base away. The CDR3 regions of human TCRbeta chains were analyzed by immunosequencing. The authors' pipeline ran thus. Repertoire TCRs were matched against a reference library of SARS-CoV-2-specific TCRs generated with the MIRA antigen-specificity platform. Breadth was defined as the fraction of unique TCRs that were SARS-CoV-2-associated. Depth was defined as the fraction of total T cells that were SARS-CoV-2-associated. Using the MIRA data, each spike-specific TCR was mapped to the spike region that the TCR reacts to and placed in a CD4 or CD8 class. Log10-transformed breadth and depth values were compared by one-way ANOVA with Sidak's multiple comparisons tests. The table comes from immuneACCESS by way of TCRdb, which keeps in-frame sequences with V and J called. Part of the clones is missing from these tables; in studies checked, under half for an unresolved V gene and the rest for unknown reasons. That table supplies the V and J calls and clone size; D and trimming were determined from the DNA. This sample lists roughly 120,000 clones; 85% to 90% were detected once. Around 4.5% of the sample goes to the ten largest clones.

The time point label, as the study defines it: baseline before first vaccination. Vaccinee samples came from UK trials COV001 and COV002, including a single-blind randomized controlled phase 2/3 trial of AZD1222 (ChAdOx1 nCoV-19) in healthy adults. For TCRbeta chain sequencing, PBMC samples from trial participants were taken at day 0 and at day 28 after the second dose. The TCR comes from an adult in good health. Source: peripheral blood, taken on day 0 of AZD1222 vaccination.

The CDR3 here reads CASSYGRGFSPLHF. At the DNA level, the sequence is TGTGCCAGCAGTTACGGGAGGGGATTCTCACCCCTCCACTTT. The chain is made from TRBV6-5 and TRBJ1-6; TRBD1 is a weak D gene call, 5 bases matching. Per the germline V gene, MNHEY is the CDR1 and SVGAGI is the CDR2. The CDR3 runs 14 residues from the cysteine to the phenylalanine. Of all the DNA, just the CDR3 is kept, 42 bases in frame from base 1. Trimming removed 2 bases from V and 10 bases from J, leaving 12 bases between the germline ends.